This entry lists 21 T cell receptor beta chains sequenced from one sample in a study of shared clonotypes between healthy human individuals. Repertoires were generated with immunoSEQ multiplex PCR, while TCRdb's copy carries only in-frame clones and drops some. The repertoire consists of 490,000 or so clones, with over 60% occurring once and the leading ten covering 10% to 15%. Sequenced material: PBMCs. These receptors all come from a woman between 35 and 50 years old in good health. Some clones in this sample may be carry-over from other donors' samples.

This chain joins TRBV11-2 and TRBJ1-2; D gene unclear. This CDR3 spans 14 amino acids. Per germline, CDR1 SGHAT and CDR2 FQNNGV. V gave up 3 bases and J gave up 7 bases, with 15 bases separating them. The CDR3 region is CASSFPGSWGGYTF. CDR3 DNA: TGTGCCAGCAGCTTCCCCGGGTCCTGGGGTGGCTACACCTTC.

This chain joins TRBV6-1 and TRBJ2-2, with TRBD1 identical over 12 bases. Trimming at V came to 3 bases and at J to 8 bases, leaving 4 bases not matched to a gene. This CDR3 spans 15 amino acids. Looked up from germline, CDR1 is MNHNS and CDR2 is SASEGT. As DNA, the CDR3 is TGTGCCAGCAGTGACCGGGACAGGGGGCGGGGGGAGCTGTTTTTT. This sequence encodes CASSDRDRGRGELFF.

This chain uses TRBV28 with TRBJ2-7; no clear D gene. This CDR3 contains 15 residues. Trimming stripped 7 bases from V and 2 bases from J, with 18 bases between. Per the germline V gene, CDR1 is MDHEN and CDR2 is SYDVKM. The CDR3 here is CASILKFGIAYEQYF. DNA of the CDR3: TGTGCCAGCATCCTTAAGTTTGGGATAGCCTACGAGCAGTACTTC.

This clone appeared a few times. The chain joins TRBV29-1 to TRBJ2-1, with 10 positions matching TRBD2. The length of the CDR3 is 13 residues. The J segment lost 7 bases and the V segment lost 8 bases, leaving 8 bases of the junction unmatched. Germline CDR1 reads SQVTM; CDR2 reads ANQGSEA. CDR3 in DNA: TGCAGCCAAACTAGCGGGGCCGATAATGAGCAGTTCTTC. Amino acids: CSQTSGADNEQFF.

Comment on this clone: Other DNA sequences within the sample encode an identical CDR3. This rearrangement joins TRBV6-5 to TRBJ1-1; the D is unclear. This CDR3 region has 13 residues. CDR1 is MNHEY and CDR2 is SVGAGI in the germline V gene. Trimming took 7 bases from V and 2 from J, leaving 11 bases between them. Written as DNA, the CDR3 is TGTGCCAGCAACCCTGCAGGAAACACTGAAGCTTTCTTT. It is translated as CASNPAGNTEAFF.

V usage is TRBV5-1 and J usage is TRBJ2-2; the match to TRBD2 covers 10 bases. Germline CDR1 and CDR2: SGHRS and YFSETQ. This CDR3 is 16 amino acids long. V dropped 0 bases and J dropped 2; count of bases not matched to a gene: 1. DNA of the CDR3: TGCGCCAGCAGCTTGGCTAGCGGGAGTAACACCGGGGAGCTGTTTTTT. The encoded protein is CASSLASGSNTGELFF.

The CDR3 coding sequence is TGTGCCAGCAGCAGGGGACTAGCGGGAGGTACTGAGCAGTTCTTC. It translates to CASSRGLAGGTEQFF. The chain joins TRBV5-4 to TRBJ2-1, with 15 bases lining up with TRBD2. V lost 4 bases, J lost 9 bases, and 5 bases stayed unmatched. Germline CDR1 and CDR2: SGHNT and YYREEE (reference sequence). The CDR3 totals 15 residues.

The V gene is TRBV5-1, the J gene TRBJ2-5; 8 positions match TRBD1. Looked up from germline, CDR1 is SGHRS and CDR2 is YFSETQ. With V trimmed by 0 bases and J by 4 bases, 5 bases remained unmatched. CDR3 length: 15 residues. For the CDR3, the DNA is TGCGCCAGCAGCTTGGGACAGGGGCTAGGAGAGACCCAGTACTTC. It is translated as CASSLGQGLGETQYF.

The chain carries TRBV28 and TRBJ1-5; D unclear. The V gene lost 0 bases and the J gene lost 1 base, with 4 bases spanning the gap. CDR1 and CDR2 from the germline V gene are MDHEN and SYDVKM. This CDR3 contains 14 residues. CDR3 amino acids: CASSLWGSNQPQHF. In nucleotides, the CDR3 is TGTGCCAGCAGTTTATGGGGGAGCAATCAGCCCCAGCATTTT.

This chain's CDR3 is CASSQDNYEKLFF. CDR3 sequence (DNA): TGTGCCAGCAGCCAAGACAACTATGAAAAACTGTTTTTT. J is TRBJ1-4 and V is TRBV14; no reliable D call. Germline values: CDR1 SGHDN, CDR2 FVKESK. Trimming removed 0 bases at V and 6 bases at J, with 5 bases between. This CDR3 spans 13 amino acids. Based on the CDR3 plus reference TRBV14 and TRBJ1-4, the full variable domain is EAGVTQFPSHSVIEKGQTVTLRCDPISGHDNLYWYRRVMGKEIKFLLHFVKESKQDESGMPNNRFLAERTGGTYSTLKVQPAELEDSGVYFCASSQDNYEKLFFGSGTQLSVL.

This chain connects TRBV5-4 to TRBJ1-2, with D possibly TRBD1 on 6 matching bases. This CDR3 spans 17 amino acids. Between the trimmed V and J ends, which lost 4 bases and 3 bases, there was a span of 22 bases. In germline, CDR1 is SGHNT, CDR2 YYREEE (reference sequence). The DNA for the CDR3 is TGTGCCAGCAGCGTGGGGATCGTCAGGGGAGCGGACTATGGCTACACCTTC. Its translation: CASSVGIVRGADYGYTF.

V usage is TRBV27 and J usage is TRBJ2-1, with D perhaps TRBD2 (6 bases). V lost 6 bases, J lost 0 bases, and 12 bases lay in between. CDR3 size: 15 residues. The germline gives CDR1 MNHEY, CDR2 SMNVEV (reference sequence). The CDR3 DNA is TGTGCCAGCAGGTCGGCGGGGAACTCCTACAATGAGCAGTTCTTC. Translation gives CASRSAGNSYNEQFF.

A remark on this clone: Other DNA sequences within the sample encode an identical CDR3. The rearrangement uses TRBV4-2 and TRBJ1-1; tentatively, D is TRBD1 (6 bases). The CDR3 has 14 amino acids. V lost 3 bases and J lost 1, with 9 bases in between. Germline CDR1 LGHNA, CDR2 YNFKEQ. Here the CDR3 reads CASSHLDRNTEAFF. The CDR3 DNA reads TGTGCCAGCAGCCACCTGGACAGGAACACTGAAGCTTTCTTT.

The rearrangement joins TRBV7-8 to TRBJ1-5; the D gene is possibly TRBD1 (5 bases). This CDR3 region has 15 residues. CDR1 is SGHVS and CDR2 is FQNEAQ in the germline V gene. V dropped 5 bases and J dropped 1 base, with 12 bases sitting between them. The CDR3 here is CASSTSGTSNQPQHF. In DNA form, the CDR3 reads TGTGCCAGCAGCACCTCAGGGACGAGCAATCAGCCCCAGCATTTT.

This chain links TRBV4-3 with TRBJ2-6; no clear D gene. The CDR3 has 17 residues. Between the trimmed V and J ends, which lost 1 base and 0 bases, there was a span of 10 bases. Germline V gives CDR1 LGHNA, CDR2 YSLEER. As DNA, the CDR3 is TGCGCCAGCAGCCAAGCCCCAGAAAGCTCTGGGGCCAACGTCCTGACTTTC. Translating it yields CASSQAPESSGANVLTF.

The chain recombines TRBV28 with TRBJ1-5; 9 bases are shared with TRBD1. Germline V gene sequence: CDR1 MDHEN, CDR2 SYDVKM. V lost 5 bases, J lost 7 bases, and 0 bases stayed unmatched. This CDR3 has 12 amino acids. In DNA, the CDR3 is TGTGCCAGCAGTACAGGGGGCCAGCCCCAGCATTTT. Amino acid sequence: CASSTGGQPQHF.

A few counts support this clone. This may be a read error, as it is one base from a much larger clone. V is TRBV30 and J is TRBJ1-1; D ambiguous. Trimming cost V 5 bases and J 1 base, with 17 bases left between them. This CDR3 region has 15 residues. The germline V gene has CDR1 GTSNPN and CDR2 SVGIG (reference sequence). As DNA, the CDR3 is TGTGCCTGGGCCCCGAAGGAGGGCAGGAACACTGAAGCTTTCTTT. Translating it yields CAWAPKEGRNTEAFF. The whole variable domain, remainder taken from reference TRBV30 and TRBJ1-1, is SQTIHQWPATLVQPVGSPLSLECTVEGTSNPNLYWYRQAAGRGLQLLFYSVGIGQISSEVPQNLSASRPQDRQFILSSKKLLLSDSGFYLCAWAPKEGRNTEAFFGQGTRLTVV.

V gene TRBV30 combines with J gene TRBJ2-1; D perhaps matches TRBD2 (5 bases). The CDR3 loop spans 13 amino acids. Trimming shortened V by 1 base and J by 8 bases, and 12 bases separated the two germline ends. From germline, CDR1 is GTSNPN and CDR2 SVGIG (reference sequence). The CDR3 sequence is CAWSATRRHEQFF. The CDR3 DNA reads TGTGCCTGGAGTGCCACTAGAAGGCATGAGCAGTTCTTC.

The chain links TRBV5-6 to TRBJ2-5, with 7 bases lining up with TRBD2. After removal of 3 bases from V and 0 bases from J, the junction contained 2 bases not matched to a gene. This CDR3 has 14 amino acids. CDR1 and CDR2 from the germline V gene are SGHDT and YYEEEE. Here the CDR3 reads CASSYGTNQETQYF. The CDR3 bases are TGTGCCAGCAGCTACGGGACTAACCAAGAGACCCAGTACTTC.

There are a few counts of this clone. The genes are TRBV19 and TRBJ2-7, with TRBD2 matching 8 bases. Unmatched junction bases numbered 10, after V lost 7 bases and J lost 2 bases. CDR3 length: 15 amino acids. The germline V gene has CDR1 LNHDA and CDR2 SQIVND (reference sequence). CDR3 DNA: TGTGCCAGTATGGCAGGGAGCGGGAGACCCTACGAGCAGTACTTC. Encoded protein: CASMAGSGRPYEQYF.

The chain carries TRBV7-9 and TRBJ1-2; TRBD1 is a possible D gene (5 bases). Germline V gene lookup returns CDR1 SEHNR and CDR2 FQNEAQ (reference sequence). The CDR3 is 16 amino acids. Trimming took off 1 base at V and 2 bases at J, with 14 bases between the two ends. Here the CDR3 DNA reads TGTGCCAGCAGCTTAGGGGCAGGGATCCTGAACTATGGCTACACCTTC. Translating it yields CASSLGAGILNYGYTF. The full variable domain, completed using reference TRBV7-9 and TRBJ1-2, is DTGVSQNPRHKITKRGQNVTFRCDPISEHNRLYWYRQTLGQGPEFLTYFQNEAQLEKSRLLSDRFSAERPKGSFSTLEIQRTEQGDSAMYLCASSLGAGILNYGYTFGSGTRLTVV.